Listed below are T cell receptor beta chains from one sample, sequenced in a study of blood T cell repertoires in COVID-19. The repertoire was sequenced with immunoSEQ multiplex PCR; TCRdb's copy has only in-frame clones and lacks some. In the table there are around 700,000 clones, 75% to 90% of which are singletons. The sequenced material came from peripheral blood. All receptors derive from a woman aged 18-30 years with acute or convalescent COVID-19. CDR3s include the opening cysteine and the closing phenylalanine or tryptophan. A D gene is named only where the DNA matches it firmly. Expanded clones are given a class, and other clones once, few, many or no size at all.

v_call	j_call	clone_size	d_call	cdr3_aa	cdr3_nt
TRBV4-1	TRBJ2-4	-	-	CASSQGDLKDIDRAKNIQYF	TGCGCCAGCAGCCAAGGAGACTTAAAGGACATCGATCGGGCCAAAAACATTCAGTACTTC
TRBV27	TRBJ2-1	-	-	CASSFWGGADNEQFF	TGTGCCAGCAGTTTTTGGGGGGGGGCTGACAATGAGCAGTTCTTC
TRBV6-5	TRBJ2-1	-	TRBD1	CASSYADRGWDEQFF	TGTGCCAGCAGTTACGCGGACAGGGGCTGGGATGAGCAGTTCTTC
TRBV5-1	TRBJ1-1	once	-	CASKEAGIMNTEAFF	TGCGCCAGCAAAGAAGCCGGGATCATGAACACTGAAGCTTTCTTT
TRBV6-1	TRBJ1-2	few	-	CASSENVWTRARYGYTF	TGTGCCAGCAGTGAAAACGTGTGGACAAGGGCGCGATATGGCTACACCTTC
TRBV5-6	TRBJ1-5	-	-	CASSSTARGNSNQPQHF	TGTGCCAGCAGCTCCACCGCCCGGGGTAATAGCAATCAGCCCCAGCATTTT
TRBV5-1	TRBJ1-1	once	TRBD1	CASRPRQGGTEAFF	TGCGCCAGCAGGCCGCGACAGGGAGGAACTGAAGCTTTCTTT
TRBV2	TRBJ2-7	-	TRBD1	CASSVQQGLSYEQYF	TGTGCCAGCAGTGTTCAACAGGGGCTATCCTACGAGCAGTACTTC
TRBV4-2	TRBJ2-1	once	-	CASSQEAGGEQFF	TGTGCCAGCAGCCAAGAAGCCGGGGGTGAGCAGTTCTTC
TRBV6-5	TRBJ1-1	-	-	CASSYSGGVAEAFF	TGTGCCAGCAGTTACTCGGGGGGGGTTGCTGAAGCTTTCTTT
TRBV28	TRBJ1-1	-	TRBD1	CASSSTGGITEAFF	TGTGCCAGCAGTTCGACAGGGGGAATCACTGAAGCTTTCTTT
TRBV9	TRBJ2-7	-	-	CASSLSGGTYEQYF	TGTGCCAGCAGCCTTTCCGGGGGAACGTACGAGCAGTACTTC
TRBV6-5	TRBJ2-7	-	-	CASSSRQIYEQYF	TGTGCCAGCAGTTCACGACAAATCTACGAGCAGTACTTC
TRBV9	TRBJ1-2	-	-	CASSTNRADGYTF	TGTGCCAGCAGCACTAACAGGGCGGATGGCTACACCTTC
TRBV5-1	TRBJ1-6	-	-	CASSSTGTRSASRFTLHF	TGCGCCAGCAGCTCAACCGGGACACGGTCGGCGAGTAGATTCACCCTCCACTTT
TRBV27	TRBJ1-1	-	TRBD1	CASSPGTGLNTEAFF	TGTGCCAGCAGTCCAGGGACAGGATTGAACACTGAAGCTTTCTTT
TRBV11-3	TRBJ2-3	-	TRBD2	CASSARTSLGTDTQYF	TGTGCCAGCAGCGCCCGGACTAGTTTGGGCACAGATACGCAGTATTTT
TRBV24-1	TRBJ1-5	-	TRBD1	CATSDRGTGGQPQHF	TGTGCCACCAGTGACCGAGGGACAGGGGGACAGCCCCAGCATTTT
TRBV9	TRBJ1-5	-	-	CASSEAGSNQPQHF	TGTGCCAGCAGCGAAGCGGGTAGCAATCAGCCCCAGCATTTT
TRBV4-1	TRBJ1-5	-	-	CASSQEQGGNQPQHF	TGCGCCAGCAGCCAAGAACAGGGTGGCAATCAGCCCCAGCATTTT
TRBV27	TRBJ2-7	-	TRBD2	CASARGDYSYEQYF	TGTGCCAGCGCCCGGGGGGATTACTCCTACGAGCAGTACTTC
TRBV7-2	TRBJ2-3	-	-	CASSLGGRQYTDTQYF	TGTGCCAGCAGCTTAGGTGGGAGGCAGTACACAGATACGCAGTATTTT
TRBV7-2	TRBJ1-3	-	-	CASSLNAPQTVGNTIYF	TGTGCCAGCAGCTTAAACGCCCCGCAGACAGTTGGAAACACCATATATTTT
TRBV5-1	TRBJ2-1	-	-	CASSSGSREQFF	TGCGCCAGCAGCTCAGGGTCTAGAGAGCAGTTCTTC
TRBV7-7	TRBJ2-2	-	-	CASSLRGSGELFF	TGTGCCAGCAGCTTACGGGGGTCCGGGGAGCTGTTTTTT
TRBV7-2	TRBJ2-1	-	-	CASSYGEQFF	TGTGCCAGCAGTTACGGTGAGCAGTTCTTC
TRBV11-2	TRBJ1-3	-	-	CASTSGYSGNTIYF	TGTGCCAGCACCTCGGGGTACTCTGGAAACACCATATATTTT
TRBV19	TRBJ1-2	once	-	CASSIGRSRWGYTF	TGTGCCAGTAGTATAGGGCGGTCCCGTTGGGGCTACACCTTC
TRBV3-1/TRBV3-2	TRBJ1-2	-	-	CASSPRGSYTAFYGYTF	TGTGCCAGCAGCCCGCGGGGGAGCTATACAGCCTTCTATGGCTACACCTTC
TRBV6-1	TRBJ2-3	-	TRBD1	CASSETGGATDTQYF	TGTGCCAGCAGTGAGACAGGGGGCGCAACAGATACGCAGTATTTT
TRBV2	TRBJ2-7	-	TRBD2	CTTGGFSYEQYF	TGTACAACGGGGGGGTTCTCCTACGAGCAGTACTTC
TRBV27	TRBJ2-3	-	-	CASSSRDTDTDTQYF	TGTGCCAGCAGTTCCCGGGACACGGACACAGATACGCAGTATTTT
TRBV5-5	TRBJ2-3	-	-	CASSLVTIVSTDTQYF	TGTGCCAGCAGCTTGGTCACCATAGTTAGCACAGATACGCAGTATTTT
TRBV29-1	TRBJ1-2	-	-	CSVGQSSNYGYTF	TGCAGCGTCGGACAGTCTTCTAACTATGGCTACACCTTC
TRBV3-1/TRBV3-2	TRBJ1-3	-	TRBD1	CASSPPQGQENTIYF	TGTGCCAGCAGCCCACCACAGGGGCAAGAAAACACCATATATTTT
TRBV19	TRBJ2-5	-	-	CASSIETGQQETQYF	TGTGCCAGTAGTATTGAAACAGGCCAACAAGAGACCCAGTACTTC
TRBV4-2	TRBJ1-5	-	-	CASSANQGNQPQHF	TGTGCCAGCAGCGCCAACCAGGGGAATCAGCCCCAGCATTTT
TRBV3-1/TRBV3-2	TRBJ1-1	-	-	CASATRGGTEAFF	TGTGCCAGCGCGACCAGGGGCGGCACTGAAGCTTTCTTT
TRBV15	TRBJ1-5	-	TRBD1	CATSRDQGAVQPQHF	TGTGCCACCAGCAGAGACCAGGGGGCAGTCCAGCCCCAGCATTTT
TRBV24-1	TRBJ2-4	-	-	CATSDPIEVNIQYF	TGTGCCACCAGTGACCCCATCGAGGTTAACATTCAGTACTTC
TRBV6-6	TRBJ1-1	-	-	CASSYGATEAFF	TGTGCCAGCAGTTACGGGGCCACTGAAGCTTTCTTT
TRBV29-1	TRBJ1-1	-	TRBD1	CSVEGTGLFEAFF	TGCAGCGTTGAAGGGACAGGGCTATTTGAAGCTTTCTTT
TRBV5-1	TRBJ1-2	-	-	CASSFDPERLAYGYTF	TGCGCCAGCAGCTTTGACCCGGAGCGATTAGCGTATGGCTACACCTTC
TRBV24-1	TRBJ1-1	-	TRBD1	CATSDGQGITEAFF	TGTGCCACCAGTGATGGACAGGGGATCACTGAAGCTTTCTTT
TRBV5-1	TRBJ1-5	-	-	CASSLGVLDSNQPQHF	TGCGCCAGCAGCTTAGGGGTTTTGGATAGCAATCAGCCCCAGCATTTT
TRBV9	TRBJ2-7	once	-	CANRDFGYEQYF	TGTGCCAACCGGGACTTCGGCTACGAGCAGTACTTC
TRBV5-1	TRBJ2-6	-	-	CASSLQSNVLTF	TGCGCCAGCAGCTTGCAGTCCAACGTCCTGACTTTC
TRBV12-5	TRBJ2-3	-	-	CASGSPGHPTDTQYF	TGTGCTAGTGGTTCCCCGGGACATCCCACAGATACGCAGTATTTT
TRBV7-8	TRBJ1-1	-	TRBD1	CASSPRQGGEAFF	TGTGCCAGCAGCCCAAGACAGGGTGGGGAAGCTTTCTTT
TRBV7-9	TRBJ2-1	-	-	CASSLVAQGSSEQFF	TGTGCCAGCAGCTTAGTCGCACAGGGTTCTTCTGAGCAGTTCTTC